This T cell receptor beta chain was retrieved from a study of cytomegalovirus exposure and HLA in healthy donors. General observations from the study: Associated with cytomegalovirus, according to the listing, were 150 to 200 TCR beta chains. Reportedly, cytomegalovirus status was diagnosed with high sensitivity and specificity.

The data were produced by immunoSEQ multiplex PCR, yet TCRdb's version contains in-frame clones alone and is incomplete. The sample holds 260,000 or so clones, more than 75% seen once. Germline V CDR1 and CDR2: MNHEY, SVGAGI. The CDR3 length is 15 residues. The ends lost 8 bases at V and 3 bases at J; junction bases unmatched: 10. As to this clone: Its antigen is not known.

Sample: PBMCs. The chain has TRBV6-5 and TRBJ2-7, with 10 bases fitting TRBD1. The receptor was derived from a man aged 18 to 29 in good health and CMV-seronegative. CDR3 protein: CASSLGTGVVYEQYF. CDR3 nucleotides: TGTGCCAGCTCTCTAGGGACAGGGGTAGTCTACGAGCAGTACTTC.